One and the same sample provided the 29 T cell receptor beta chains below, sequenced in a study of T cell repertoires in cytomegalovirus infection. TCRdb redid the calling of the reads with MiXCR, one entry per CDR3 protein. Of around 270,000 distinct CDR3 sequences listed, less than 9.5% are singletons. Sequenced sample: PBMCs. These receptors came from a human donor in good health (CMV status not recorded). Some clones in this sample may be carry-over from other donors' samples.

This clonotype was recorded many times. In DNA form, the CDR3 reads TGTGCCACTCAGGGGGAATACGGCAATCAGCCCCAGCATTTT. Protein product: CATQGEYGNQPQHF. This rearrangement joins TRBV28 to TRBJ1-5; 7 nucleotides align to TRBD1. Per the germline V gene, CDR1 is MDHEN and CDR2 is SYDVKM. With 10 bases clipped from V and 2 bases from J, the junction kept 8 bases outside the gene matches. The CDR3 spans 14 residues.

This clonotype was seen a few times. The gene calls are TRBV6-5 and TRBJ1-3; TRBD1 might be the D (6 bases). Trimming pared 6 bases from V and 5 bases from J, leaving 11 bases between. Germline CDR1 MNHEY, CDR2 SVGAGI. The CDR3 totals 13 residues. Here the CDR3 DNA reads TGTGCCAGCAGCAGGGACATAAGAAACACCATATATTTT. Translating it yields CASSRDIRNTIYF.

This clonotype was observed many times. The genes are TRBV3-1 and TRBJ1-5; D may be TRBD1 (6 bases). CDR3 size: 14 residues. V dropped 2 bases and J dropped 4 bases, with 9 bases sitting between them. Germline assignment: CDR1 LGHDT and CDR2 YNNKEL (reference sequence). The CDR3 is CASSQQQGNQPQHF. The CDR3 DNA reads as TGTGCCAGCAGCCAACAACAGGGAAATCAGCCCCAGCATTTT. The whole variable domain, filled in from reference TRBV3-1 and TRBJ1-5, reads DTAVSQTPKYLVTQMGNDKSIKCEQNLGHDTMYWYKQDSKKFLKIMFSYNNKELIINETVPNRFSPKSPDKAHLNLHINSLELGDSAVYFCASSQQQGNQPQHFGDGTRLSIL.

This clonotype was detected ten times or more. The V call is TRBV7-2, the J call TRBJ2-1, with TRBD1 matching over 7 bases. Trimming at V came to 5 bases and at J to 8 bases, leaving 15 bases not matched to a gene. Germline assignment: CDR1 SGHTA and CDR2 FQGNSA. The CDR3 runs to 16 residues. For the CDR3, the DNA is TGTGCCAGCAGCCCGGGACAGCCCGCCCTAGGGGATGAGCAGTTCTTC. This gives the protein CASSPGQPALGDEQFF. Looking up the rest from reference TRBV7-2 and TRBJ2-1 gives the full variable domain: GAGVSQSPSNKVTEKGKDVELRCDPISGHTALYWYRQSLGQGLEFLIYFQGNSAPDKSGLPSDRFSAERTGGSVSTLTIQRTQQEDSAVYLCASSPGQPALGDEQFFGPGTRLTVL.

This clonotype appeared many times. The chain joins TRBV28 to TRBJ2-3; TRBD1 matches 9 bases. The CDR3 consists of 16 residues. The V segment lost 5 bases and the J segment 4 bases; nucleotides outside the gene matches: 10. Germline loops: CDR1 MDHEN, CDR2 SYDVKM. In DNA form, the CDR3 reads TGTGCCAGCAGTAAACCCACAGGGGGCAACGCAGATACGCAGTATTTT. This encodes CASSKPTGGNADTQYF.

CDR3 nucleotide sequence: TGCAGCGCACTAGGGGGCACGAAGACAGATACGCAGTATTTT. This codes for CSALGGTKTDTQYF. V gene TRBV29-1 combines with J gene TRBJ2-3; 7 bases agree with TRBD1. This CDR3 is 14 amino acids long. Germline CDR1 SQVTM, CDR2 ANQGSEA. The ends lost 7 bases at V and 3 bases at J; junction bases unmatched: 10.

In this sample, this clonotype turned up a few times. This chain connects TRBV19 to TRBJ2-3, with 11 bases identical to TRBD2. The CDR3 runs 16 residues. Looked up from germline, CDR1 is LNHDA and CDR2 is SQIVND (reference sequence). After removal of 2 bases from V and 6 bases from J, the junction contained 7 bases not matched to a gene. CDR3 nucleotide sequence: TGTGCCAGTAGTATACGTACTAGCGGGAGTCGCGATACGCAGTATTTT. Amino acid sequence: CASSIRTSGSRDTQYF.

Details on this clonotype: A read error may be the cause here, since a much bigger clone is one base away. The rearrangement links TRBV14 to TRBJ2-1; D is undetermined. CDR1 is SGHDN and CDR2 is FVKESK in the germline V gene. V was trimmed by 3 bases and J by 4 bases, leaving 4 bases between them. This CDR3 is 12 amino acids long. The DNA for the CDR3 is TGTGCCAGCAGCCAGGTTTACAATGAGCAGTTCTTC. It yields the protein CASSQVYNEQFF.

Worth noting for this clonotype: A much bigger clone sits one base away, suggesting this may be a read error. The CDR3 here is CASGIPVADTQYF. The CDR3, as DNA: TGTGCCAGCGGTATACCAGTGGCAGATACGCAGTATTTT. The chain is built from TRBV28 and TRBJ2-3, with D uncertain. This CDR3 region has 13 residues. Trimming shortened V by 8 bases and J by 4 bases, and 13 bases separated the two germline ends. Germline V gene data show CDR1 as MDHEN and CDR2 as SYDVKM.

This chain links TRBV29-1 with TRBJ1-2; 7 nucleotides line up with TRBD1. The length of the CDR3 is 13 residues. The trim removed 7 bases at V and 2 bases at J, leaving 7 bases unmatched. The germline gives CDR1 SQVTM, CDR2 ANQGSEA. CDR3 sequence (DNA): TGCAGCGGGGACCAGGGGGTCAACTATGGCTACACCTTC. It codes for CSGDQGVNYGYTF. The full variable domain, rest sourced from reference TRBV29-1 and TRBJ1-2, is SAVISQKPSRDICQRGTSLTIQCQVDSQVTMMFWYRQQPGQSLTLIATANQGSEATYESGFVIDKFPISRPNLTFSTLTVSNMSPEDSSIYLCSGDQGVNYGYTFGSGTRLTVV.

This clonotype was recorded many times. The chain recombines TRBV7-9 with TRBJ1-6; TRBD1 matches 8 bases. Unmatched junction bases numbered 8, after V lost 5 bases and J lost 11 bases. From germline, CDR1 is SEHNR and CDR2 FQNEAQ (reference sequence). CDR3 length: 14 amino acids. In nucleotides, the CDR3 is TGTGCCAGCAGCCCGACAGGGGAAGGAGCACCCCTCCACTTT. Protein product: CASSPTGEGAPLHF.

V gene TRBV20-1 combines with J gene TRBJ1-1, with 7 bases aligning to TRBD1. The CDR3 runs to 15 residues. Germline V lookup: CDR1 DFQATT, CDR2 SNEGSKA (reference sequence). The J segment lost 5 bases and the V segment lost 0 bases, leaving 9 bases of the junction unmatched. CDR3 loop: CSARDLAGGWTEAFF. CDR3 in DNA: TGCAGTGCTAGAGATTTGGCAGGGGGTTGGACTGAAGCTTTCTTT.

The rearrangement uses TRBV19 and TRBJ1-1, with D hard to call. Trimming removed 3 bases from V and 5 bases from J, with 4 bases in between. CDR3 length: 11 residues. CDR1 is LNHDA, CDR2 SQIVND, per germline (reference sequence). The CDR3 DNA follows: TGTGCCAGTAGTATTTTTACTGAAGCTTTCTTT. This translates into CASSIFTEAFF.

This clonotype was picked up many times. The genes are TRBV7-2 and TRBJ2-3; D perhaps matches TRBD1 (6 bases). The CDR3 is 15 residues long. Trimming removed 5 bases from V and 4 bases from J, with 16 bases in between. Germline CDR1 and CDR2: SGHTA and FQGNSA. CDR3 sequence (DNA): TGTGCCAGCAGCCAACAGGGTGCGAGGGCAGATACGCAGTATTTT. Translating it yields CASSQQGARADTQYF.

This clonotype has just a few counts. The J gene is TRBJ2-5, the V gene TRBV29-1; D gene uncertain. Germline V gives CDR1 SQVTM, CDR2 ANQGSEA. Trimming cost V 0 bases and J 7 bases, with 3 bases left between them. There are 10 residues in the CDR3. The CDR3 nucleotides are TGCAGCGTTGAAGAGGCGACCCAGTACTTC. Residues: CSVEEATQYF.

The genes are TRBV7-8 and TRBJ2-3; D tentatively reads TRBD1 or TRBD2 (5 bases each). Germline V gene sequence: CDR1 SGHVS, CDR2 FQNEAQ. V was shortened by 6 bases and J by 2 bases, with 21 bases between the two germline ends. This CDR3 is built from 17 residues. For the CDR3, the DNA is TGTGCCAGCAGACCTCAACCGGGACCTGCACTCACAGATACGCAGTATTTT. This sequence encodes CASRPQPGPALTDTQYF. Filled out from reference TRBV7-8 and TRBJ2-3, the complete variable domain reads GAGVSQSPRYKVAKRGQDVALRCDPISGHVSLFWYQQALGQGPEFLTYFQNEAQLDKSGLPSDRFFAERPEGSVSTLKIQRTQQEDSAVYLCASRPQPGPALTDTQYFGPGTRLTVL.

The chain carries TRBV20-1 and TRBJ1-2; D remains unclear. V was clipped by 2 bases and J by 0 bases, with 13 bases between them. This CDR3 comprises 15 residues. In germline, CDR1 is DFQATT, CDR2 SNEGSKA (reference sequence). CDR3 amino acids: CSARRSARSNYGYTF. The DNA for the CDR3 is TGCAGTGCTAGAAGATCGGCACGGTCTAACTATGGCTACACCTTC.

At least ten counts were recorded for this clonotype. The rearrangement joins TRBV4-1 to TRBJ1-2; D uncertain. The germline CDR1 and CDR2 sequences are MGHRA and YSYEKL. The CDR3 runs to 16 residues. Deletions cut 1 base from V and 4 bases from J, with 16 bases between. The CDR3 region is CASSQGDTRSVYGYTF. CDR3 coding DNA: TGCGCCAGCAGCCAAGGCGATACAAGGAGTGTCTATGGCTACACCTTC.

Concerning this clonotype: This may stem from a read error, because a much larger clone lies one nucleotide away. The chain carries TRBV12-3 or TRBV12-4 and TRBJ1-6; D might be TRBD1 (6 bases). With 8 bases removed from V and 9 bases from J, the gap between germline ends came to 14 bases. The CDR3 is 13 residues long. The CDR3: CASGLQGFSPLHF. The DNA for the CDR3 is TGTGCCAGCGGTCTACAGGGTTTTTCACCCCTCCACTTT.

This clonotype was found many times. The J gene is TRBJ2-7, the V gene TRBV7-2; 7 bases are shared with TRBD1. V was clipped by 4 bases and J by 2 bases; unmatched bases: 5. CDR1 is SGHTA and CDR2 is FQGNSA in the germline V gene. This CDR3 region has 14 residues. The CDR3 sequence is CASSSYQGAYEQYF. CDR3 coding DNA: TGTGCCAGCAGCTCGTATCAGGGGGCCTACGAGCAGTACTTC. Supplemented by reference TRBV7-2 and TRBJ2-7, the full variable domain reads GAGVSQSPSNKVTEKGKDVELRCDPISGHTALYWYRQSLGQGLEFLIYFQGNSAPDKSGLPSDRFSAERTGGSVSTLTIQRTQQEDSAVYLCASSSYQGAYEQYFGPGTRLTVT.

At least ten counts were recorded for this clonotype. V and J are TRBV19 and TRBJ2-5; D is possibly TRBD1 or TRBD2 (5 bases each). Per germline, CDR1 LNHDA and CDR2 SQIVND (reference sequence). Trimming took off 5 bases at V and 8 bases at J, with 15 bases between the two ends. The CDR3 sequence is 13 residues long. This chain's CDR3 is CASSLGDKRTQYF. Here the CDR3 DNA reads TGTGCCAGTAGTTTGGGGGATAAGAGAACCCAGTACTTC.

This clonotype was observed a few times. The V gene is TRBV29-1, the J gene TRBJ1-5; maybe TRBD1 (6 bases). V was trimmed by 7 bases and J by 4 bases, leaving 11 bases between them. Germline CDR1 reads SQVTM; CDR2 reads ANQGSEA. This CDR3 contains 12 residues. DNA of the CDR3: TGCAGCGCCACACAGGGTAATCAGCCCCAGCATTTT. It codes for CSATQGNQPQHF.

The V gene is TRBV7-3, the J gene TRBJ2-5, with TRBD1 identical over 7 bases. The CDR3 runs to 13 residues. The V gene end was trimmed by 5 bases and the J gene end by 5 bases; junction bases not matched to a gene: 5. Looked up from germline, CDR1 is SGHTA and CDR2 is FQGTGA. The CDR3: CASSPGQLETQYF. The CDR3 DNA sequence: TGTGCCAGCAGCCCGGGACAGCTGGAGACCCAGTACTTC.

In DNA, the CDR3 is TGTGCCAGCGAAGAAGACAGGGGGCGAGCCACTGAAGCTTTCTTT. It translates to CASEEDRGRATEAFF. The rearrangement joins TRBV2 to TRBJ1-1, with TRBD1 identical over 10 bases. Losses at the gene ends were 8 bases for V and 4 bases for J; bases not matched to a gene: 10. The germline V gene has CDR1 SNHLY and CDR2 FYNNEI. This CDR3 spans 15 amino acids.

The rearrangement links TRBV28 to TRBJ2-7; possible D gene TRBD2, 6 bases. The CDR3 has 15 amino acids. Trimming removed 4 bases at V and 2 bases at J, with 15 bases between. The germline gives CDR1 MDHEN, CDR2 SYDVKM. The CDR3: CASSSGLGRTYEQYF. The DNA for the CDR3 is TGTGCCAGCAGTTCGGGACTGGGACGGACCTACGAGCAGTACTTC.

V gene TRBV2 combines with J gene TRBJ1-4; perhaps TRBD1 as D (5 bases). Trimming removed 4 bases from V and 5 bases from J, with 14 bases in between. Per germline, CDR1 SNHLY and CDR2 FYNNEI. The CDR3 is 15 amino acids. CDR3: CASSGGRGRNEKLFF. The CDR3 nucleotides read TGTGCCAGCAGTGGCGGAAGGGGAAGGAATGAAAAACTGTTTTTT.

This chain connects TRBV29-1 to TRBJ2-7; 8 positions agree with TRBD1. The length of the CDR3 is 15 residues. CDR1 is SQVTM, CDR2 ANQGSEA, per germline. J was trimmed by 6 bases and V by 5 bases; bases with no gene match: 15. The chain's CDR3 is CSVRQWTGIYVEQYF. CDR3 DNA: TGCAGCGTTAGGCAATGGACAGGGATATACGTCGAGCAGTACTTC.

Many counts were recorded for this clonotype. The gene calls are TRBV7-2 and TRBJ1-5, with D unclear. The CDR3 has 16 residues. Per germline, CDR1 SGHTA and CDR2 FQGNSA. Trimming took off 1 base at V and 1 base at J, with 11 bases between the two ends. The CDR3, as DNA: TGTGCCAGCAGCTTAGGGGCGACCGAGAGCAATCAGCCCCAGCATTTT. Amino acids: CASSLGATESNQPQHF.

This clonotype occurred a few times. This chain uses TRBV20-1 with TRBJ1-1; maybe TRBD1 (6 bases). CDR3 length: 13 amino acids. CDR1 is DFQATT, CDR2 SNEGSKA, per germline (reference sequence). Trimming took 6 bases from V and 0 from J, leaving 11 bases between them. The CDR3 DNA reads as TGCAGTGCCCGGACAGCGTTGAACACTGAAGCTTTCTTT. Amino acid sequence: CSARTALNTEAFF.